This TCR beta chain was sequenced during a study of blood T cell repertoires in COVID-19. Whole-study context: Sources were T cells, B-cell-depleted T cells, or PBMCs; the material itself was cDNA or gDNA.

V lost 4 bases, J lost 2 bases, and 10 bases lay in between. Germline V CDR1 and CDR2: MNHEY, SMNVEV (reference sequence). The CDR3 is made up of 14 amino acids. The authors' processing: Estimation of nucleated cell counts relied on the amplification of reference gene primers. Generated by immunoSEQ multiplex PCR, the TCRdb table keeps only in-frame clones and is missing some. V and J calls plus clone size are reproduced from that table; the DNA served to infer D and trimming. The sample has fewer than 250,000 clones; 83% are singletons. The sequenced material came from PBMCs or T cells enriched from blood (not recorded which). This receptor was taken from a middle-aged woman who had been exposed to COVID-19. This chain joins TRBV27 and TRBJ2-3; D is possibly TRBD2 (6 bases). The CDR3 protein is CASSSRLDTDTQYF. CDR3 DNA: TGTGCCAGCAGTTCCCGACTAGACACAGATACGCAGTATTTT.